Listed below are T cell receptor beta chains from one sample, sequenced in a study of vaccination and CD4 T cells after COVID-19. TCRdb processed the PCR reads anew with MiXCR; each CDR3 protein has one entry. Among roughly 9,800 distinct CDR3 sequences, roughly 30% were seen once, and the ten largest hold approximately 16%. These receptors' antigens are unknown. Sample: CD4+ T cells from blood, cultured in vitro, taken after SARS-CoV-2 vaccination. The receptors shown here come from a human donor who had recovered from COVID-19. Each CDR3 is given with its conserved first and last residue. D genes are given only for firm matches. Rows give clone size only sometimes, using once, few, many, or a class for an expanded clone.

>TRBV6-5|NA|few|TRBJ2-7|15
TGTGCCAGCAGTTACTGGAGGTATCCTACCTACGAGCAGTACTTC
CASSYWRYPTYEQYF
>TRBV7-8|TRBD2|few|TRBJ2-1|17
TGTGCCAGCAGCTTAAGACTAGCGGGAGGGCCCTACAATGAGCAGTTCTTC
CASSLRLAGGPYNEQFF
>TRBV9|TRBD2|NA|TRBJ2-3|16
TGTGTCAGCAGCGAAATCTCCGCGGGAGGGCTGGATACGCAGTATTTT
CVSSEISAGGLDTQYF
>TRBV7-2|NA|NA|TRBJ2-7|13
TGTGCCAGCAGCCGCGGGCCCCTGAGCGAGCAGTACTTC
CASSRGPLSEQYF
>TRBV7-2|NA|NA|TRBJ2-6|18
TGTGCCAGCAGCGGCACAGGGAGCCAATTATCTGGGGCCAACGTCCTGACTTTC
CASSGTGSQLSGANVLTF
>TRBV9|NA|NA|TRBJ2-7|15
TGTGCCAGCAGCGTAGCTGGAGGAGGCGTCTACGAGCAGTACTTC
CASSVAGGGVYEQYF
>TRBV25-1|NA|NA|TRBJ2-3|12
TGTGCCAGCAGTCCCGCCACAGATACGCAGTATTTT
CASSPATDTQYF
>TRBV6-2/TRBV6-3|TRBD2|NA|TRBJ2-7|15
TGTGCCAGCAGTACCGGGTCAGCGGGAGCCTACGAGCAGTACTTC
CASSTGSAGAYEQYF
>TRBV7-2|TRBD2|NA|TRBJ2-4|16
TGTGCCAGCAGCTTAGGGGGGGGAGCGGGAGGGCTCCTACAGTACTTC
CASSLGGGAGGLLQYF
>TRBV28|NA|NA|TRBJ2-7|15
TGTGCCAGCAGCCCCACAGGGCAAAATAGGTACGAGCAGTACTTC
CASSPTGQNRYEQYF
>TRBV19|NA|few|TRBJ2-6|15
TGTGCCAGTAGATCCGACAGCTCTGGGGCCAACGTCCTGACTTTC
CASRSDSSGANVLTF